This section outlines one T cell receptor (beta chain) sequence together with its context. This sample was taken from a study of T cells in localized non-small cell lung cancer. The method was immunoSEQ multiplex PCR; TCRdb's version includes in-frame clones alone and lacks a portion of them. This repertoire shows about 92,000 clones, approximately 91% found once; its top ten account for about 4%. This CDR3 contains 17 residues. The V gene's germline CDR1 is SNHLY and CDR2 FYNNEI. The V gene lost 4 bases and the J gene lost 0 bases, with 15 bases spanning the gap. The TCR sequence derives from a woman aged 40 to 75 with stage II squamous cell lung carcinoma. The rearrangement uses TRBV2 and TRBJ1-4; D call uncertain. The material sequenced was PBMCs, taken before any cancer treatment. In DNA form, the CDR3 reads TGTGCCAGCAGTGGAGGGTGGCAGATAGCAACTAATGAAAAACTGTTTTTT. Its protein is CASSGGWQIATNEKLFF.